This TCR beta chain was captured in a study of blood T cell repertoires in COVID-19. Study in general: Acute and convalescent COVID-19 specimens originated in the United States, Italy and Spain.

CDR3 length equals 16 residues. The trim removed 1 base at V and 7 bases at J, leaving 10 bases unmatched. Germline V CDR1 and CDR2: SGHNT, YYREEE (reference sequence). In the source study's methods: Reference gene primer amplification gave estimated nucleated cell counts. The table came from immunoSEQ multiplex PCR; TCRdb's copy has only in-frame clones and leaves some out. V and J calls and clone size come straight from that table; D and trimming were deduced from the DNA. The data show 300,000 to 450,000 clones, roughly 80% seen once. The source of this sequence is a human donor with acute or convalescent COVID-19. The donor label of this sample is uncertain. The J gene is TRBJ2-1, the V gene TRBV5-4, with TRBD2 matching over 8 bases. Sequenced sample: peripheral blood. The CDR3 reads CASSLSGRGVKNEQFF. In DNA form, the CDR3 reads TGTGCCAGCAGCTTGTCGGGGCGGGGGGTAAAAAATGAGCAGTTCTTC.